The TCR beta chain under discussion was sequenced for a study of T cells after yellow fever vaccination (dated by TCRdb to between 2017 and 2020). Study-level background: Libraries from fractions with low cell numbers were prepared with the SMART-Seq v4 Ultra Low Input RNA kit. To track T-cell clones before and after primary and booster YFV17D yellow fever vaccination, bulk TCR alpha and beta repertoires were sequenced longitudinally. Two healthy male donors made up the cohort, one aged 18 to 29 years and the other aged 30 to 40 years. Bulk PBMC replicates and cell subsets were isolated from blood drawn at multiple timepoints before and after both primary and secondary immunization. The study at large found these results: The secondary T-cell response was weaker than the primary response but faster, peaking on day 5 instead of day 15. A small fraction of clonotypes showed up in both the CD4 and CD8 compartments, probably as a result of convergent recombination. FACS-sorted repertoires could contain abundant contaminating clonotypes from the bulk population, so computational filtering was required. Only two donors were included in the study, so the extent to which the findings can be generalized is limited. Most clones expanded after primary vaccination were re-detected after the booster (around 96% of CD4 and approximately 85% of CD8), suggesting broad memory maintenance.

About this clonotype itself: Its binding antigen is unknown. Base qualities were left out, and no much larger clone turns up one base away.

In light of the paper, this sample's treatment or condition label describes: live attenuated yellow fever vaccine strain. At every blood-draw timepoint, two biological replicates of bulk PBMCs were collected. PBMCs were isolated from peripheral blood using a standard Ficoll-Paque protocol. RNA was extracted with TriZol from bulk PBMCs, CD4 and CD8 fractions, and dextramer-positive and dextramer-negative fractions. TCR cDNA was synthesized by 5'RACE template switching, through which a universal primer site and unique molecular identifiers were introduced. Priming for cDNA synthesis came from both the TCR alpha and TCR beta constant segments. Libraries were amplified in two PCR steps, with sample barcodes and sequencing adapters added in the second step. Sequencing of libraries was done on Illumina HiSeq 2500 (2x100 bp) or NovaSeq (2x150 bp). As for how the authors treated the data: MIGEC was used to demultiplex reads and collapse the reads into UMI consensus sequences, and MiXCR was used for V(D)J alignment. Vaccine-responding clonotypes were defined with edgeR using replicate PBMC samples, requiring FDR below 0.01 and a log2 fold change above 5 up to day 15. Each bulk clonotype received a CD4 or CD8 identity based on whether the sequenced CD4 or CD8 repertoire contained that clonotype at higher abundance. The public reads were reanalyzed by TCRdb: fastp trimming at Q25, MiXCR alignment, in-frame beta chains only. Here each entry gathers all rows of one CDR3 protein and keeps the most common genes and DNA. The V and J calls were determined by TCRdb, not by the authors. The sample records some 600,000 distinct CDR3 sequences, about 15% of which are singletons. The ten largest clones represent roughly 17% of the sample.

Taken from the germline V gene, the CDR1 and CDR2 loops are SGHRS and YFSETQ. The CDR3 starts with the cysteine, ends with the phenylalanine, and has 14 residues. The retained sequence is limited to the CDR3, 42 bases, with the frame set at the first base. Ends trimmed: V by 4 bases, J by 7 bases; bases unmatched to a gene: 6. The sample was PBMCs, taken about 5 days after the first yellow fever vaccination. The sequence was collected from a man younger than 35 who received the YFV17D yellow fever vaccine. Recombination joined TRBV5-1 with TRBJ2-3; 10 bases in the middle match TRBD1. The nucleotides are TGCGCCAGCAGCCTCGGGACAGGGGAGAATACGCAGTATTTT. The resulting protein is CASSLGTGENTQYF.